This T cell receptor beta chain was documented in a study of shared clonotypes between healthy human individuals. As for the study in general: Each donor had three CD4 naive, three CD4 memory, two CD8 naive and one CD8 memory plate.

The naive CD8 population came from CD45RO-negative cells selected for CCR7, without terminally differentiated effector memory CD45RA+ cells. This CDR3 comprises 14 residues. Germline assignment: CDR1 KGHSH and CDR2 LQKENI. V trimming: 5 bases; J trimming: 4 bases; junction bases outside the gene matches: 5. Clones were sequenced by immunoSEQ multiplex PCR, and TCRdb holds only the in-frame ones, with some missing. The sample holds about 700,000 clones, roughly nine tenths seen once. J is TRBJ1-2 and V is TRBV18, with TRBD1 identical over 9 bases. This sequence was found in a man aged 30 to 39 in good health. Source material: naive CD8+ T cells sorted from blood. The CDR3 sequence: CASSNPGQGYGYTF. The CDR3 DNA reads TGTGCCAGCTCAAACCCGGGACAGGGCTATGGCTACACCTTC.